This T cell receptor (beta chain) is drawn from a study of T cells after yellow fever vaccination. Production of TCR cDNA was by 5'RACE template switching, which also added a universal primer site and UMIs. TCRdb analysed the 5' RACE reads with MiXCR anew, one entry per CDR3 protein. Among 300,000 to 400,000 distinct CDR3 sequences, about 4% were seen once, and the ten largest hold 20% to 25%. Study-wide results and limits: Although the secondary response was weaker, it peaked faster, at day 5 versus 15. Contaminants from the bulk population, in the form of abundant clonotypes, could be found in FACS-sorted repertoires. Reappearing after the booster were most of the clones from primary vaccination (less than 97% CD4, about 87% CD8).

This clonotype has more than one count but fewer than ten. Its matching antigen is unknown. The receptor comes from a man aged 18 to 30 who received the YFV17D yellow fever vaccine. The specimen was PBMCs, collected 5 days after the yellow fever booster vaccination.

As DNA, the CDR3 is TGCGCCAGCAGTGATTTAACGGACAGGGACGAGCAGTACTTC. Translating gives CASSDLTDRDEQYF. This chain links TRBV10-2 with TRBJ2-7, with 8 bases that match TRBD1. CDR3 length: 14 amino acids. From germline, CDR1 is WSHSY and CDR2 SAAADI. The ends lost 3 bases at V and 5 bases at J; junction bases unmatched: 6.